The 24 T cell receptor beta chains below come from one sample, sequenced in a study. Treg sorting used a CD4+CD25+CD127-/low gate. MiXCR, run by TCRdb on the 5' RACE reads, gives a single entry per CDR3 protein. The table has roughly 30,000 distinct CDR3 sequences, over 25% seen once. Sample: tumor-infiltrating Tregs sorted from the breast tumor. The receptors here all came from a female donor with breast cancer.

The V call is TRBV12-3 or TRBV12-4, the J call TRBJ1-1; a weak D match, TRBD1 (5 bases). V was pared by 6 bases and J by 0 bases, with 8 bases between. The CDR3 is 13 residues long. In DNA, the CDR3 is TGTGCCAGCAGGACAGTTATGAACACTGAAGCTTTCTTT. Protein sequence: CASRTVMNTEAFF.

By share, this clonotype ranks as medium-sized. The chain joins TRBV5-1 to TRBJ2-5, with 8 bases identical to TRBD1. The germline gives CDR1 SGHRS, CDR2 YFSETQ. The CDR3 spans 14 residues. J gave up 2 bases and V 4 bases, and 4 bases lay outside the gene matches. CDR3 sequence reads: CASSLWTGQETQYF. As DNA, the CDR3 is TGCGCCAGCAGCCTCTGGACAGGGCAAGAGACCCAGTACTTC.

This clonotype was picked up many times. The DNA of the CDR3 is TGTGCCAGCAGAGAATCGAGCTCCTACAATGAGCAGTTCTTC. It is translated as CASRESSSYNEQFF. The genes are TRBV6-1 and TRBJ2-1, with unresolved D. Germline V gene sequence: CDR1 MNHNS, CDR2 SASEGT. CDR3 length: 14 amino acids. V was clipped by 6 bases and J by 0 bases, with 9 bases between them.

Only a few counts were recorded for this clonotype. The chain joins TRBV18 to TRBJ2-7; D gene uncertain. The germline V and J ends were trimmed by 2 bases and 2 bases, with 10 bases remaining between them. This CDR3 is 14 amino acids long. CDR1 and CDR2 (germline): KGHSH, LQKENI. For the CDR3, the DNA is TGTGCCAGCTCACCAGTTCAGAATGCCTACGAGCAGTACTTC. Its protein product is CASSPVQNAYEQYF.

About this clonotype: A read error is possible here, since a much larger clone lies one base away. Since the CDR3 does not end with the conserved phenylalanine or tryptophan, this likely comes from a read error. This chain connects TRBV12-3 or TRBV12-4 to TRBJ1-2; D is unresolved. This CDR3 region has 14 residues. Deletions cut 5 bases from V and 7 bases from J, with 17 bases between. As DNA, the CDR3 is TGTGCCAGCAGTCATCTATTAGGACCAGCTGGCTACACCCTC. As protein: CASSHLLGPAGYTL.

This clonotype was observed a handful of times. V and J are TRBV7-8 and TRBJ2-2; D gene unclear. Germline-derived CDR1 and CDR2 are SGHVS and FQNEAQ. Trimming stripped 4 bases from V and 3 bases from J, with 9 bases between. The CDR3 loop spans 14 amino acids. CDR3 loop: CASSSSGYTGELFF. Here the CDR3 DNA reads TGTGCCAGCAGCTCATCAGGATACACCGGGGAGCTGTTTTTT.

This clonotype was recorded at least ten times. The CDR3 sequence is CASSESTGNSYNEQFF. CDR3 coding DNA: TGTGCCAGCAGTGAATCTACAGGTAACTCCTACAATGAGCAGTTCTTC. The rearrangement joins TRBV6-1 to TRBJ2-1, with D possibly being TRBD1 (5 bases). Deletions cut 2 bases from V and 0 bases from J, with 11 bases between. This CDR3 has 16 residues. Germline lookup yields CDR1 MNHNS and CDR2 SASEGT.

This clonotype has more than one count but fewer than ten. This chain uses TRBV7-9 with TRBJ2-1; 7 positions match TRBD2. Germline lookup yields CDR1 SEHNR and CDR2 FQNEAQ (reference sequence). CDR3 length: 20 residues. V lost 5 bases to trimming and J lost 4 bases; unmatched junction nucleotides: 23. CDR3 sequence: CASSPRLKGRRESSYNEQFF. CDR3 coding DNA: TGTGCCAGCAGCCCCAGACTAAAGGGCCGGCGGGAGTCTTCATACAATGAGCAGTTCTTC. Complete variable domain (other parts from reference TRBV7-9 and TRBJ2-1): DTGVSQNPRHKITKRGQNVTFRCDPISEHNRLYWYRQTLGQGPEFLTYFQNEAQLEKSRLLSDRFSAERPKGSFSTLEIQRTEQGDSAMYLCASSPRLKGRRESSYNEQFFGPGTRLTVL.

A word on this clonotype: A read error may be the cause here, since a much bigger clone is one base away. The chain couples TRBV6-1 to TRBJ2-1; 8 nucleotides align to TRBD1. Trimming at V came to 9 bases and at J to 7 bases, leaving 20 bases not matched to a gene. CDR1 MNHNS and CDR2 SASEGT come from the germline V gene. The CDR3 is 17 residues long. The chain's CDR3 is CASQGGLWDRRTNEQFF. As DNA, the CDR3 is TGTGCCAGTCAAGGGGGACTCTGGGACAGGCGAACAAATGAGCAGTTCTTC.

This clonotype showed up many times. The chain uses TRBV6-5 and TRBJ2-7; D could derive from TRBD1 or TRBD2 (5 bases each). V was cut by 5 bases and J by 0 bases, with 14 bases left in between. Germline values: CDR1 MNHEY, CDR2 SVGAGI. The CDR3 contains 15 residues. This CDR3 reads CASSKGEGFSYEQYF. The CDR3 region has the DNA TGTGCCAGCAGTAAGGGAGAGGGGTTCTCCTACGAGCAGTACTTC.

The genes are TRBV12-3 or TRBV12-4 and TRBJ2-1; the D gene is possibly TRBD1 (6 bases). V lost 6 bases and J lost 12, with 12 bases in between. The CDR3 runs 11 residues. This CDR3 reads CASRSGQSQFF. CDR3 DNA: TGTGCCAGCAGATCCGGACAGTCGCAGTTCTTC.

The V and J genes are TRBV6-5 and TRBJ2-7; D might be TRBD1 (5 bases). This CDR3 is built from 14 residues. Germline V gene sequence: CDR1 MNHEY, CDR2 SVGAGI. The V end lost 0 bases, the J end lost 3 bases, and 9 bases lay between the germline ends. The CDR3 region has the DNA TGTGCCAGCAGTTACTCGGGGCAGAACTACGAGCAGTACTTC. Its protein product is CASSYSGQNYEQYF.

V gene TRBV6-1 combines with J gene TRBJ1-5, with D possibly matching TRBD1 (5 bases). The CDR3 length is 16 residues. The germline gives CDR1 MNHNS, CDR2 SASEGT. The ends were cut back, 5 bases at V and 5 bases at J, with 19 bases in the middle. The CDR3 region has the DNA TGTGCCAGCAGTCCCAGGGCCGGGACGAGGGATCAGCCCCAGCATTTT. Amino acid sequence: CASSPRAGTRDQPQHF.

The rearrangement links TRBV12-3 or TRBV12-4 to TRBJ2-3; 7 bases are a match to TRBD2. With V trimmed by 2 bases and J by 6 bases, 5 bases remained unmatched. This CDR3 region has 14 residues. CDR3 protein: CASSLFGGGDTQYF. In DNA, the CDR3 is TGTGCCAGCAGTTTATTTGGGGGGGGTGATACGCAGTATTTT.

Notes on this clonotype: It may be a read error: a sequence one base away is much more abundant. The chain's CDR3 is CATRSSGEVNQPQHF. The CDR3 region has the DNA TGTGCCACCCGTTCCTCCGGGGAAGTCAATCAGCCCCAGCATTTT. The chain uses TRBV24-1 and TRBJ1-5, with D unclear. This CDR3 has 15 amino acids. CDR1 KGHDR and CDR2 SFDVKD come from the germline V gene. V lost 9 bases to trimming and J lost 3 bases, with 17 bases between them.

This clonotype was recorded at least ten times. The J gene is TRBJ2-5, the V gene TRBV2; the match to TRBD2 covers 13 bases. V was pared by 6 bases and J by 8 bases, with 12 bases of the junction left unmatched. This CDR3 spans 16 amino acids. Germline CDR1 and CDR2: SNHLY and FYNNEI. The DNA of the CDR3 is TGTGCCAGCAGAGATGGACTAGCGGGAGCAATTGGAACCCAGTACTTC. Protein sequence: CASRDGLAGAIGTQYF. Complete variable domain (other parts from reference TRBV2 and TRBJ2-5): EPEVTQTPSHQVTQMGQEVILRCVPISNHLYFYWYRQILGQKVEFLVSFYNNEISEKSEIFDDQFSVERPDGSNFTLKIRSTKLEDSAMYFCASRDGLAGAIGTQYFGPGTRLLVL.

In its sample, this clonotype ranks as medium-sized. CDR3 DNA: TGTGCCAGCAGCTTAGGTTTAGCGGAGCCAGATACGCAGTATTTT. Protein product: CASSLGLAEPDTQYF. The V gene is TRBV7-9, the J gene TRBJ2-3; D is possibly TRBD2 (6 bases). This CDR3 has 15 amino acids. Germline V gene sequence: CDR1 SEHNR, CDR2 FQNEAQ (reference sequence). V lost 1 base to trimming and J lost 4 bases, with 12 bases between them.

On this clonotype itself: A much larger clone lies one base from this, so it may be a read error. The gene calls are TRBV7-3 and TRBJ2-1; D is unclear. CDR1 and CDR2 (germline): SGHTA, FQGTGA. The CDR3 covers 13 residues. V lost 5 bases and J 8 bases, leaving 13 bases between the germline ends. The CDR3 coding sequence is TGTGCCAGCAGCCCCCACGCCAAAGATGAGCAGTTCTTC. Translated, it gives CASSPHAKDEQFF.

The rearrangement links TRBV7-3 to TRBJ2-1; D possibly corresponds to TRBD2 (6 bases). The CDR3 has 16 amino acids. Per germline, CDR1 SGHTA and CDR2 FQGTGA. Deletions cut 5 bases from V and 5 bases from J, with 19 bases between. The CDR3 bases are TGTGCCAGCAGCCCGAGACTAGTGGGAGAGAACAATGAGCAGTTCTTC. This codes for CASSPRLVGENNEQFF.

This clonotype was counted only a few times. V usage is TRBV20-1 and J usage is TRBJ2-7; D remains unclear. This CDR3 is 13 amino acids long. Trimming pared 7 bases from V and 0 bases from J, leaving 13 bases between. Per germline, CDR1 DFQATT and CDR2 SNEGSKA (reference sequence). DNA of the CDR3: TGCAGTGTGGGTTGGGAAACCTCCTACGAGCAGTACTTC. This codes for CSVGWETSYEQYF.

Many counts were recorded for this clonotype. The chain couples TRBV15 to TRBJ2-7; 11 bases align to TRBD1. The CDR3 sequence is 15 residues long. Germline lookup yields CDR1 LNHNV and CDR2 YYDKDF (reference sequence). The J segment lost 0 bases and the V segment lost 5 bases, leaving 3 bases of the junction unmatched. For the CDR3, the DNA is TGTGCCACCAGCTGGGGACAGGGGGACTCCTACGAGCAGTACTTC. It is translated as CATSWGQGDSYEQYF. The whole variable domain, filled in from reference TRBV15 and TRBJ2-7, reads DAMVIQNPRYQVTQFGKPVTLSCSQTLNHNVMYWYQQKSSQAPKLLFHYYDKDFNNEADTPDNFQSRRPNTSFCFLDIRSPGLGDTAMYLCATSWGQGDSYEQYFGPGTRLTVT.

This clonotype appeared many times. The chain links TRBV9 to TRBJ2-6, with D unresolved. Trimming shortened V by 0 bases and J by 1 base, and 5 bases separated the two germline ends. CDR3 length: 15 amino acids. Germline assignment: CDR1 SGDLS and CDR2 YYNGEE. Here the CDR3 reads CASSVDGSGANVLTF. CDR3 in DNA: TGTGCCAGCAGCGTAGATGGGTCTGGGGCCAACGTCCTGACTTTC.

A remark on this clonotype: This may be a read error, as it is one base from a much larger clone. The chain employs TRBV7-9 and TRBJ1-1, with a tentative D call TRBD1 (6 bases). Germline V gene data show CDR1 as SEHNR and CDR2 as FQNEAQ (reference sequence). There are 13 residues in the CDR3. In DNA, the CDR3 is TGTGCCAGCAGCTCACAGGGTCAGACTGGAGCTTTCTTT. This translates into CASSSQGQTGAFF.

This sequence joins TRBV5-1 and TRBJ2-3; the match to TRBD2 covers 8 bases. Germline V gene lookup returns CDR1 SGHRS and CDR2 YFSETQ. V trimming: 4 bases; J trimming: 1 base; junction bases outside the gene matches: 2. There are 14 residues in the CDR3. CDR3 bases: TGCGCCAGCAGCCTCGGGGGGGGCACAGATACGCAGTATTTT. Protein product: CASSLGGGTDTQYF.